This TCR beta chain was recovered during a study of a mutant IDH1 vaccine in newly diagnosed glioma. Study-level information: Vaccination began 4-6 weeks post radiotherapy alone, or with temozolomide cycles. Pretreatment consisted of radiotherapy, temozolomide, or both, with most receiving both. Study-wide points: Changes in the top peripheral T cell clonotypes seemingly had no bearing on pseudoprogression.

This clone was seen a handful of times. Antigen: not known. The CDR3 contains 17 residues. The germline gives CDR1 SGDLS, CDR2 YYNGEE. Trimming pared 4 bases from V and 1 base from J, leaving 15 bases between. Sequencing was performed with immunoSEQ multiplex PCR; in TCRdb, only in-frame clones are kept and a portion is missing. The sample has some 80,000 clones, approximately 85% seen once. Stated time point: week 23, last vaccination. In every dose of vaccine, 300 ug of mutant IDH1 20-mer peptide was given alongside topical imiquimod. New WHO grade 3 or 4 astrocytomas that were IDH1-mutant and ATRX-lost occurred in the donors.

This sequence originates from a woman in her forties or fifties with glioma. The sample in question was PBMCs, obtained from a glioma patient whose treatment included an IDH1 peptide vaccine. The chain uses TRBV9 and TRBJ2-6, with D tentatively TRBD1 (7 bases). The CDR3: CASSFQGGTSGANVLTF. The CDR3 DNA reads TGTGCCAGCAGCTTCCAGGGGGGAACTTCTGGGGCCAACGTCCTGACTTTC.